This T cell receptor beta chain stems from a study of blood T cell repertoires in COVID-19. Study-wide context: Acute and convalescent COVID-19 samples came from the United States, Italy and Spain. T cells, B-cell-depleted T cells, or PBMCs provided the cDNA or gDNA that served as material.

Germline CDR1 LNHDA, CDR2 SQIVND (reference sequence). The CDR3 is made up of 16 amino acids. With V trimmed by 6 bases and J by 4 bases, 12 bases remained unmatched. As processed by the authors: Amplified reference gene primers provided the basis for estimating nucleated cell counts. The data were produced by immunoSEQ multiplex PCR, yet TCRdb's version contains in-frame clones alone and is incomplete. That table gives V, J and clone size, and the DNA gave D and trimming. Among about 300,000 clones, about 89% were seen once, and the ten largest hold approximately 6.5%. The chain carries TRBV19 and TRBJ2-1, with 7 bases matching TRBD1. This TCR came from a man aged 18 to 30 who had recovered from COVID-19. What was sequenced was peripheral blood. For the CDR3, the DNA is TGTGCCAGTAGCTGGGGACAGCGGTCTTCTTACAATGAGCAGTTCTTC. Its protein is CASSWGQRSSYNEQFF.